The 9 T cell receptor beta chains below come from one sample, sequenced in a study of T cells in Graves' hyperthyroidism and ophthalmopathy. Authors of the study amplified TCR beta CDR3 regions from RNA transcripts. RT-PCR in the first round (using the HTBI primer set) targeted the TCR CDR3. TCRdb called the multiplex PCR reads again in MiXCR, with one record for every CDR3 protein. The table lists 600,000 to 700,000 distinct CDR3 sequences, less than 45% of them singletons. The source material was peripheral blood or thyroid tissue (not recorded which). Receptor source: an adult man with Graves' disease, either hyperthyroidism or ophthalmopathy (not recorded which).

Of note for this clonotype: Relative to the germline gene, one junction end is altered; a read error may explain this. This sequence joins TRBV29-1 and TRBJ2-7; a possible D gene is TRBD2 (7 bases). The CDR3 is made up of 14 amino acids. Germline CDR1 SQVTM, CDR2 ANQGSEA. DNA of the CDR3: TGCAGCGTCGAAGGGGGGGCGAGCTCCTACGAGCAGTACTTC. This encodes CSVEGGASSYEQYF.

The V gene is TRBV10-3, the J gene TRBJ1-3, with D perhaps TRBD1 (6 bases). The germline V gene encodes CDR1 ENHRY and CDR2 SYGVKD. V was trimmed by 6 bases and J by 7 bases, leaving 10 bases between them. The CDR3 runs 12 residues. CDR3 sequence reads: CAISDTGNTIYF. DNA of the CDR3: TGTGCCATCAGCGATACAGGGAACACCATATATTTT.

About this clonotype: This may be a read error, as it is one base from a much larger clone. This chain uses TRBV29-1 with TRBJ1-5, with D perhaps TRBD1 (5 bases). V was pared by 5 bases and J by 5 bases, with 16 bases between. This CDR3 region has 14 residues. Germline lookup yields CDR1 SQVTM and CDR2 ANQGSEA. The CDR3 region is CSVLNGDEDQPQHF. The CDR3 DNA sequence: TGCAGCGTTCTGAACGGGGACGAGGATCAGCCCCAGCATTTT.

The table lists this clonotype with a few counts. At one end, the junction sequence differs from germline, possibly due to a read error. The DNA of the CDR3 is TGTACCAGCAGCCCGCTTGCTGAAGCTTTCTTT. It yields the protein CTSSPLAEAFF. The V call is TRBV9, the J call TRBJ1-1; D not resolved. The CDR3 contains 11 residues. The germline V gene has CDR1 SGDLS and CDR2 YYNGEE.

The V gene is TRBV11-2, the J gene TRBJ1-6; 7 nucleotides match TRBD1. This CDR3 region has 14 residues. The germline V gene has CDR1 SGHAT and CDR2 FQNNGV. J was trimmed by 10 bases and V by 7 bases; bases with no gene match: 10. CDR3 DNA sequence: TGTGCCAGCACCCGGACAGGTAGAAGATCACCCCTCCACTTT. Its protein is CASTRTGRRSPLHF.

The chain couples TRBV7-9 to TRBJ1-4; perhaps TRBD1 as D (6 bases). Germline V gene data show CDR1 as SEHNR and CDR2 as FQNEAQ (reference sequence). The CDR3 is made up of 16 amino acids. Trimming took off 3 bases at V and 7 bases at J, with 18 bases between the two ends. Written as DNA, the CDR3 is TGTGCCAGCAGCTTCACCACAGGGCGGAGATTTGAAAAACTGTTTTTT. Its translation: CASSFTTGRRFEKLFF.

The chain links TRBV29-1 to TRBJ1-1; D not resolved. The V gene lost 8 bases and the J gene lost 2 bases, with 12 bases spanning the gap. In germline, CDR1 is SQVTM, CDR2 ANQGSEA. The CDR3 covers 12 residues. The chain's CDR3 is CSPGQRNTEAFF. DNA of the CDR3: TGCAGCCCAGGTCAGAGAAACACTGAAGCTTTCTTT.

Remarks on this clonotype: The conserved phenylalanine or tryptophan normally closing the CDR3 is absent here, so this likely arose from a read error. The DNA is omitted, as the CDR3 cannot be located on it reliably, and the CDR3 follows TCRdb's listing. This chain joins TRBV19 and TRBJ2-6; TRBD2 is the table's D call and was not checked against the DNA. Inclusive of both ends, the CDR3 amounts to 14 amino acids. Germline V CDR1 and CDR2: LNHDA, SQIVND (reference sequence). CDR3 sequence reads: CASSIDGLAGVRDT.

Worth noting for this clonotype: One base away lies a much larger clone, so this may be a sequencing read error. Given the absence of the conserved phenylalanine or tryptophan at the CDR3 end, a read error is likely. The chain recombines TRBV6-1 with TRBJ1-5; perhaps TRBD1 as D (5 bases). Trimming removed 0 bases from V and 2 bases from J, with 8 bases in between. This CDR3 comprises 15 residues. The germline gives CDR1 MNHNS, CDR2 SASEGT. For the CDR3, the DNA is TGTGCCAGCAGTGAAGCAGGGGTAGGCAATCAGCCCCAGCATCTT. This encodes CASSEAGVGNQPQHL.